A single sample gave rise to the 18 T cell receptor beta chains below, sequenced in a study of T cell responses to AZD1222 COVID-19 vaccine. Sequencing was performed with immunoSEQ multiplex PCR; in TCRdb, only in-frame clones are kept and a portion is missing. The sample contains fewer than 200,000 clones, about 88% of which appear only once. The material sequenced was peripheral blood, taken on day 0 of AZD1222 vaccination. The receptor set was obtained from an adult in good health.

The chain combines TRBV19 with TRBJ2-1; 9 bases match TRBD1. The J segment lost 11 bases and the V segment lost 1 base, leaving 3 bases of the junction unmatched. Germline V CDR1 and CDR2: LNHDA, SQIVND (reference sequence). This CDR3 has 13 amino acids. In nucleotides, the CDR3 is TGTGCCAGTAGTATAGGGGGACAGGGAAAGCAGTTCTTC. Protein: CASSIGGQGKQFF.

This chain links TRBV25-1 with TRBJ1-3; no firm D call. V lost 1 base and J lost 0, with 4 bases in between. The CDR3 sequence is 14 residues long. CDR1 and CDR2 (germline): MGHDK, SYGVNS. The CDR3 spells CASSESGSGNTIYF. The CDR3 DNA reads as TGTGCCAGCAGTGAATCAGGCTCTGGAAACACCATATATTTT.

The rearrangement links TRBV10-1 to TRBJ2-3; D ambiguous. CDR3 length: 13 residues. Germline V CDR1 and CDR2: WNHNN, SYGVQD (reference sequence). The V and J ends lost 5 bases and 3 bases respectively, with 9 bases between them. In DNA form, the CDR3 reads TGCGCCAGCAGTCCCGACTCTACAGATACGCAGTATTTT. Amino acid sequence: CASSPDSTDTQYF.

This rearrangement joins TRBV16 to TRBJ1-5; D unresolved. V was cut by 0 bases and J by 2 bases, with 11 bases left in between. The germline CDR1 and CDR2 sequences are KGHSY and FQNENV. CDR3 length: 16 amino acids. The CDR3 region has the DNA TGTGCCAGCAGCCAATCTGGTGGCGGAGGCAATCAGCCCCAGCATTTT. It is translated as CASSQSGGGGNQPQHF.

Only a few counts were recorded for this clone. J is TRBJ2-2 and V is TRBV10-2; D call uncertain. Trimming stripped 0 bases from V and 5 bases from J, with 7 bases between. The V gene's germline CDR1 is WSHSY and CDR2 SAAADI. The CDR3 has 14 amino acids. The CDR3 DNA follows: TGCGCCAGCAGTGAGTCGGGCGGAACCGGGGAGCTGTTTTTT. Amino acids: CASSESGGTGELFF.

This sequence joins TRBV28 and TRBJ1-5, with 7 bases that match TRBD1. Germline V gives CDR1 MDHEN, CDR2 SYDVKM. This CDR3 has 14 amino acids. The trim removed 5 bases at V and 7 bases at J, leaving 8 bases unmatched. The CDR3 sequence: CASSKTGSRQPQHF. CDR3 DNA sequence: TGTGCCAGCAGTAAGACAGGGTCGCGGCAGCCCCAGCATTTT.

DNA for the CDR3: TGTGCCAGCTCACCAGCCGTTGAAGTTGGGGCCTACACCTTC. Protein product: CASSPAVEVGAYTF. The V and J genes are TRBV18 and TRBJ1-2; TRBD1 might be the D (5 bases). Trimming shortened V by 2 bases and J by 10 bases, and 17 bases separated the two germline ends. The CDR3 contains 14 residues. Germline V gene lookup returns CDR1 KGHSH and CDR2 LQKENI.

V is TRBV7-6 and J is TRBJ1-5, with a possible D match to TRBD1 (6 bases). CDR1 and CDR2 from the germline V gene are SGHVS and FNYEAQ. Trimming removed 0 bases at V and 3 bases at J, with 12 bases between. The CDR3 has 16 amino acids. The DNA for the CDR3 is TGTGCCAGCAGCTTAGCTGGGGCAGGGGTCAATCAGCCCCAGCATTTT. It is translated as CASSLAGAGVNQPQHF.

The table lists this clone with a count of one. The J gene is TRBJ2-1, the V gene TRBV29-1; a weak D match, TRBD1 (5 bases). CDR1 is SQVTM, CDR2 ANQGSEA, per germline. The V end was cut by 6 bases, the J end by 1 base, with 13 bases between. The length of the CDR3 is 14 residues. CDR3 region: CSVAEQGSYNEQFF. As DNA, the CDR3 is TGCAGCGTAGCTGAGCAGGGTTCCTACAATGAGCAGTTCTTC.

This chain uses TRBV27 with TRBJ1-6, with TRBD1 matching over 12 bases. Germline trimming cut 4 bases from V and 5 bases from J; bases unmatched to any gene: 6. From germline, CDR1 is MNHEY and CDR2 SMNVEV (reference sequence). This CDR3 region has 17 residues. CDR3 residues: CASSSPGQGADNSPLHF. The CDR3 DNA follows: TGTGCCAGCAGTTCACCGGGACAGGGGGCCGATAATTCACCCCTCCACTTT.

The chain couples TRBV3-1 (or the pseudogene TRBV3-2) to TRBJ1-1; tentatively, D is TRBD1 (6 bases). Germline CDR1 LGHDT, CDR2 YNNKEL (reference sequence). There are 15 residues in the CDR3. Trimming removed 4 bases at V and 1 base at J, with 13 bases between. CDR3 sequence (DNA): TGTGCCAGCAGCCTTGCCGGGACAACGAACACTGAAGCTTTCTTT. Protein sequence: CASSLAGTTNTEAFF.

This chain connects TRBV29-1 to TRBJ1-1, with 11 nucleotides matching TRBD1. CDR3 length: 14 residues. Germline V lookup: CDR1 SQVTM, CDR2 ANQGSEA. The V and J ends lost 7 bases and 4 bases, in that order; junction bases with no gene match: 8. DNA for the CDR3: TGCAGCGACCGTGGACAGGGGGCGCGCACTGAAGCTTTCTTT. Translated, it gives CSDRGQGARTEAFF.

The V call is TRBV6-5, the J call TRBJ2-1; 12 positions agree with TRBD2. Germline V CDR1 and CDR2: MNHEY, SVGAGI. This CDR3 contains 15 residues. The trim removed 6 bases at V and 4 bases at J, leaving 4 bases unmatched. As DNA, the CDR3 is TGTGCCAGCAGAGGACTAGCGGGGATATACAATGAGCAGTTCTTC. This encodes CASRGLAGIYNEQFF.

This sequence joins TRBV6-5 and TRBJ2-7, with 7 bases identical to TRBD2. J was trimmed by 1 base and V by 6 bases; bases with no gene match: 6. The CDR3 runs 14 residues. The germline CDR1 and CDR2 sequences are MNHEY and SVGAGI. DNA of the CDR3: TGTGCCAGCAGCCCCCCCGGGGGGTCCTACGAGCAGTACTTC. It is translated as CASSPPGGSYEQYF.

This chain uses TRBV6-5 with TRBJ1-1; D ambiguous. The V and J ends lost 0 bases and 8 bases respectively, with 16 bases between them. CDR1 MNHEY and CDR2 SVGAGI come from the germline V gene. The CDR3 is made up of 15 amino acids. CDR3 in amino acids: CASSYSNRVSREAFF. As DNA, the CDR3 is TGTGCCAGCAGTTACTCGAATAGGGTCTCCCGCGAAGCTTTCTTT.

The V and J genes are TRBV10-3 and TRBJ2-1, with 16 bases identical to TRBD2. The CDR3 is 17 residues long. V lost 3 bases, J lost 9 bases, and 8 bases stayed unmatched. Germline CDR1 ENHRY, CDR2 SYGVKD. CDR3 residues: CAISDSGTSGGASEQFF. The CDR3 nucleotides are TGTGCCATCAGTGATTCGGGGACTAGCGGGGGGGCCAGTGAGCAGTTCTTC.

V and J are TRBV6-2 or TRBV6-3 and TRBJ1-3; D not certain. The CDR3 has 15 residues. V dropped 2 bases and J dropped 4 bases, with 12 bases sitting between them. Germline V lookup: CDR1 MNHEY, CDR2 SVGEGT. CDR3 DNA: TGTGCCAGCAGTTACGGCGAAACCGCGGGAAACACCATATATTTT. Amino acid sequence: CASSYGETAGNTIYF.

This clone was detected only once. The chain employs TRBV12-3 or TRBV12-4 and TRBJ1-5; D is ambiguous. V lost 6 bases, J lost 11 bases, and 17 bases lay in between. CDR3 length: 13 residues. CDR3 sequence reads: CASSVDSGMAQHF. The CDR3 coding sequence is TGTGCCAGCAGCGTCGATAGCGGTATGGCCCAGCATTTT.